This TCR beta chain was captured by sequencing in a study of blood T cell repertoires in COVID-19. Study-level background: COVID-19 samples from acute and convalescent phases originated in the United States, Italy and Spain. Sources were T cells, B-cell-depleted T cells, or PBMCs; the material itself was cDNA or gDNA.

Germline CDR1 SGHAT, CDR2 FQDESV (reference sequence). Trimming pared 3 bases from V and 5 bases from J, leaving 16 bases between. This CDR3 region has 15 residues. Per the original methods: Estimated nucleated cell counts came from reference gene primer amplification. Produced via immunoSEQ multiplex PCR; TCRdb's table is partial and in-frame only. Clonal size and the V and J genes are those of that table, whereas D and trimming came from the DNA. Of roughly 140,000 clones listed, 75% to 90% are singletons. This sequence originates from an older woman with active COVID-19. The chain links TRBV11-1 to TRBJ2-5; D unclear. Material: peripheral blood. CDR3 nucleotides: TGTGCCAGCAGCTTGATCGGTTCTGATATGGAGACCCAGTACTTC. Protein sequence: CASSLIGSDMETQYF.